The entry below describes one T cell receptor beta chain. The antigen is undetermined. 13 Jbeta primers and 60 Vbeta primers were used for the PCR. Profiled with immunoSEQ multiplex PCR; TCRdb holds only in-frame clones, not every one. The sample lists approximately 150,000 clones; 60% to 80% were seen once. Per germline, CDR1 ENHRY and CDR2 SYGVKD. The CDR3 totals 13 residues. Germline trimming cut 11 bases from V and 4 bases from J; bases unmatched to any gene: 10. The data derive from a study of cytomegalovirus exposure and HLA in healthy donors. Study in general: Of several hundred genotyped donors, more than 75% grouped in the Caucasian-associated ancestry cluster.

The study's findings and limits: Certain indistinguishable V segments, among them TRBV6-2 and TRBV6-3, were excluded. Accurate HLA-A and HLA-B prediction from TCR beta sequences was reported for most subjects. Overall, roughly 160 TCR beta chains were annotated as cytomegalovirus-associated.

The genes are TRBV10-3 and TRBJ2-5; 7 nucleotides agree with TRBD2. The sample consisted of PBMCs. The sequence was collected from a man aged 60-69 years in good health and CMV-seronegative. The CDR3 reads CALSGGAGETQYF. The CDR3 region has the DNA TGTGCCCTGTCGGGAGGCGCAGGAGAGACCCAGTACTTC.